This entry lists 6 T cell receptor beta chains sequenced from one sample in a study of blood T cell repertoires in COVID-19. The repertoire was sequenced with immunoSEQ multiplex PCR; TCRdb's copy has only in-frame clones and lacks some. The sample lists 150,000 to 180,000 clones, roughly 80% occurring once. Sequenced sample: peripheral blood. These receptors were taken from a woman in her sixties with acute or convalescent COVID-19.

This chain connects TRBV19 to TRBJ1-2; no reliable D call. The germline V gene has CDR1 LNHDA and CDR2 SQIVND (reference sequence). Trimming stripped 1 base from V and 2 bases from J, with 2 bases between. The CDR3 length is 12 residues. The DNA of the CDR3 is TGTGCCAGTAGTATAGCGAACTATGGCTACACCTTC. It yields the protein CASSIANYGYTF.

The rearrangement uses TRBV7-9 and TRBJ1-5, with D maybe TRBD1 (5 bases). The CDR3 runs to 18 residues. The ends were cut back, 5 bases at V and 2 bases at J, with 22 bases in the middle. The germline CDR1 and CDR2 sequences are SEHNR and FQNEAQ (reference sequence). The CDR3 DNA is TGTGCCAGCAGCCCCCTGGGTGGCAGGGCTCGTGGCAATCAGCCCCAGCATTTT. Translated, it gives CASSPLGGRARGNQPQHF. Filled out from reference TRBV7-9 and TRBJ1-5, the complete variable domain reads DTGVSQNPRHKITKRGQNVTFRCDPISEHNRLYWYRQTLGQGPEFLTYFQNEAQLEKSRLLSDRFSAERPKGSFSTLEIQRTEQGDSAMYLCASSPLGGRARGNQPQHFGDGTRLSIL.

The V and J genes are TRBV28 and TRBJ1-2; D uncertain. This CDR3 comprises 15 residues. Germline-derived CDR1 and CDR2 are MDHEN and SYDVKM. Trimming took off 5 bases at V and 0 bases at J, with 13 bases between the two ends. The CDR3 spells CASSPGLLANYGYTF. The CDR3, as DNA: TGTGCCAGCAGTCCCGGACTGCTAGCTAACTATGGCTACACCTTC.

The rearrangement uses TRBV6-5 and TRBJ1-1; D is ambiguous. There are 15 residues in the CDR3. The germline V gene has CDR1 MNHEY and CDR2 SVGAGI. The germline V and J ends were trimmed by 2 bases and 6 bases, with 16 bases remaining between them. CDR3 DNA sequence: TGTGCCAGCAGTTACCCCCGGGGAGGGCGTCCTGAAGCTTTCTTT. Its translation: CASSYPRGGRPEAFF.

This clone was found a few times. J is TRBJ1-5 and V is TRBV6-6; the match to TRBD1 covers 9 bases. The CDR3 is 12 amino acids. Germline lookup yields CDR1 MNHNY and CDR2 SVGAGI (reference sequence). Trimming removed 2 bases from V and 11 bases from J; junction bases left unmatched: 1. CDR3 DNA sequence: TGTGCCAGCAGTTACGGACAGGGGACCCAGCATTTT. It codes for CASSYGQGTQHF.

The chain links TRBV19 to TRBJ1-2, with D possibly matching TRBD1 (5 bases). The V gene lost 8 bases and the J gene lost 8 bases, with 12 bases spanning the gap. CDR3 length: 11 amino acids. Germline V CDR1 and CDR2: LNHDA, SQIVND (reference sequence). CDR3 sequence reads: CASGGSAGYTF. The DNA of the CDR3 is TGTGCCAGTGGGGGGTCAGCGGGCTACACCTTC. Filled out from reference TRBV19 and TRBJ1-2, the complete variable domain reads DGGITQSPKYLFRKEGQNVTLSCEQNLNHDAMYWYRQDPGQGLRLIYYSQIVNDFQKGDIAEGYSVSREKKESFPLTVTSAQKNPTAFYLCASGGSAGYTFGSGTRLTVV.